Here is one TCR beta chain with its context. The CDR3 runs to 14 residues. The germline CDR1 and CDR2 sequences are LNHDA and SQIVND (reference sequence). V lost 4 bases to trimming and J lost 4 bases; unmatched junction nucleotides: 4. The entry originates in a study of T cell responses to AZD1222 COVID-19 vaccine. Data came from immunoSEQ multiplex PCR; TCRdb stores just in-frame clones and leaves some out. The sample contains roughly 180,000 clones, approximately 86% of which appear only once. This TCR was recovered from an adult in good health. The chain links TRBV19 to TRBJ1-1; TRBD1 matches 9 bases. The sample was peripheral blood, taken on day 0 of AZD1222 vaccination. The CDR3 bases are TGTGCCAGTAGTACATACAGGGGGCCCACTGAAGCTTTCTTT. This codes for CASSTYRGPTEAFF.